These 24 T cell receptor beta chains share one sample of origin, sequenced in a study of patients and donors after allogeneic stem cell transplantation. TCRdb re-derived calls from the RT-PCR reads in MiXCR, one entry per CDR3 protein. The sample lists 900,000 to 1,000,000 distinct CDR3 sequences; 15% to 20% were seen once. The source material was blood, either unsorted or a sorted T cell fraction (not recorded which). Source of these receptors: a human donor who was either an allogeneic HSCT recipient or a stem cell or donor lymphocyte infusion donor (not recorded which). It is not recorded whose cells these are; they may come from a transplant donor.

This chain uses TRBV10-3 with TRBJ2-3; TRBD1 is a possible D gene (5 bases). Trimming removed 3 bases from V and 3 bases from J, with 13 bases in between. The CDR3 runs 15 residues. The germline V gene encodes CDR1 ENHRY and CDR2 SYGVKD. The CDR3 here is CAISEGVSLTDTQYF. The CDR3 DNA is TGTGCCATCAGTGAAGGGGTCAGCTTGACAGATACGCAGTATTTT.

This clonotype was detected a few times. V and J are TRBV6-2 or TRBV6-3 and TRBJ1-6, with D possibly being TRBD1 (5 bases). Germline CDR1 and CDR2: MNHEY and SVGEGT. This CDR3 is 13 amino acids long. V lost 8 bases and J 9 bases, leaving 14 bases between the germline ends. The CDR3 region is CASASPGVSPLHF. CDR3 nucleotides: TGTGCCAGCGCTTCCCCGGGGGTTTCACCCCTCCACTTT.

This clonotype occurred many times. This rearrangement joins TRBV12-3 or TRBV12-4 to TRBJ1-2; no reliable D call. V lost 6 bases to trimming and J lost 0 bases, with 8 bases between them. The CDR3 has 13 amino acids. The CDR3, as DNA: TGTGCCAGCAGCTTTGGGACTAACTATGGCTACACCTTC. This translates into CASSFGTNYGYTF.

In its sample, this clonotype was seen a few times. The CDR3 sequence: CSARDLAVNQPQHF. In DNA form, the CDR3 reads TGCAGTGCTAGAGATCTGGCAGTCAATCAGCCCCAGCATTTT. The chain uses TRBV20-1 and TRBJ1-5; D is undetermined. Trimming pared 0 bases from V and 3 bases from J, leaving 9 bases between. CDR3 size: 14 residues. Germline V CDR1 and CDR2: DFQATT, SNEGSKA (reference sequence).

There are a few counts of this clonotype. The V and J genes are TRBV7-2 and TRBJ2-1; D remains unclear. The CDR3 runs 13 residues. Germline values: CDR1 SGHTA, CDR2 FQGNSA. Trimming stripped 5 bases from V and 12 bases from J, with 17 bases between. CDR3 nucleotide sequence: TGTGCCAGCAGCCCCCACCAGACCTTGGGGCAGTTCTTC. Residues: CASSPHQTLGQFF.

This clonotype was detected ten times or more. The V call is TRBV12-3 or TRBV12-4, the J call TRBJ1-4; TRBD1 might be the D (5 bases). The CDR3 totals 13 residues. The V and J ends lost 4 bases and 6 bases respectively, with 9 bases between them. The DNA for the CDR3 is TGTGCCAGCAGTTCCGGGGCCTATGAAAAACTGTTTTTT. Amino acids: CASSSGAYEKLFF.

This chain joins TRBV27 and TRBJ2-1; 7 bases match TRBD2. This CDR3 has 16 amino acids. Trimming removed 7 bases from V and 6 bases from J; junction bases left unmatched: 15. From germline, CDR1 is MNHEY and CDR2 SMNVEV (reference sequence). The CDR3 region has the DNA TGTGCCAGCACCCTTACCCCGGCGGGAGTCGGCAATGAGCAGTTCTTC. Amino acids: CASTLTPAGVGNEQFF.

This clonotype was detected a few times. The V gene is TRBV28, the J gene TRBJ1-5; tentative D call: TRBD1 (6 bases). Germline assignment: CDR1 MDHEN and CDR2 SYDVKM. Trimming cost V 7 bases and J 0 bases, with 22 bases left between them. The CDR3 contains 18 residues. CDR3 in amino acids: CASKVGQLNSYSNQPQHF. The CDR3 nucleotides are TGTGCCAGCAAAGTTGGACAGCTCAACTCATATAGCAATCAGCCCCAGCATTTT.

This clonotype was detected only a few times. This chain joins TRBV27 and TRBJ2-7; 8 nucleotides match TRBD1. The CDR3 contains 14 residues. Losses at the gene ends were 5 bases for V and 5 bases for J; bases not matched to a gene: 8. Germline V lookup: CDR1 MNHEY, CDR2 SMNVEV (reference sequence). The CDR3 loop reads CASSRSRGHDEQYF. The CDR3 DNA sequence: TGTGCCAGCAGTAGGTCCAGGGGGCACGACGAGCAGTACTTC.

In this sample, this clonotype turned up many times. The CDR3 loop reads CSVQNPGGPLGNTIYF. The DNA of the CDR3 is TGCAGCGTTCAGAACCCCGGGGGCCCTTTGGGAAACACCATATATTTT. This chain uses TRBV29-1 with TRBJ1-3; a weak D match, TRBD1 (6 bases). Germline V gives CDR1 SQVTM, CDR2 ANQGSEA. This CDR3 comprises 16 residues. Trimming took off 5 bases at V and 4 bases at J, with 21 bases between the two ends.

The rearrangement joins TRBV9 to TRBJ2-7; 11 nucleotides agree with TRBD2. This CDR3 has 14 amino acids. Germline-derived CDR1 and CDR2 are SGDLS and YYNGEE. V lost 4 bases to trimming and J lost 4 bases; unmatched junction nucleotides: 4. CDR3 sequence reads: CASSRGLAGYEQYF. The CDR3 DNA reads TGTGCCAGCAGCCGCGGACTAGCGGGTTACGAGCAGTACTTC. Full variable domain (outside the CDR3, taken from reference TRBV9 and TRBJ2-7): DSGVTQTPKHLITATGQRVTLRCSPRSGDLSVYWYQQSLDQGLQFLIQYYNGEERAKGNILERFSAQQFPDLHSELNLSSLELGDSALYFCASSRGLAGYEQYFGPGTRLTVT.

This chain connects TRBV12-3 or TRBV12-4 to TRBJ2-2; D is ambiguous. V was trimmed by 7 bases and J by 0 bases, leaving 18 bases between them. CDR3 length equals 17 residues. DNA of the CDR3: TGTGCCAGCACTTCAAAACCACCTTTCTCGAACACCGGGGAGCTGTTTTTT. This codes for CASTSKPPFSNTGELFF.

V is TRBV9 and J is TRBJ1-4; the D is unclear. This CDR3 has 16 amino acids. Trimming removed 4 bases from V and 7 bases from J, with 20 bases in between. The germline V gene has CDR1 SGDLS and CDR2 YYNGEE. CDR3 bases: TGTGCCAGCAGCCCGTCCGGCCCGACCCCTACTGAAAAACTGTTTTTT. The encoded protein is CASSPSGPTPTEKLFF.

This clonotype was counted only a few times. The chain is built from TRBV15 and TRBJ2-7, with 14 bases fitting TRBD2. The V segment lost 2 bases and the J segment 3 bases; nucleotides outside the gene matches: 6. Germline CDR1 is LNHNV and CDR2 is YYDKDF (reference sequence). The length of the CDR3 is 17 residues. DNA of the CDR3: TGTGCCACCAGCAGACGGGGCGGGACTAGCGGGAGCTACGAGCAGTACTTC. Translating it yields CATSRRGGTSGSYEQYF.

This clonotype was found a few times. V is TRBV7-8 and J is TRBJ2-2; D gene ambiguous. The germline V and J ends were trimmed by 4 bases and 2 bases, with 11 bases remaining between them. CDR3 length equals 15 residues. Germline loops: CDR1 SGHVS, CDR2 FQNEAQ. The CDR3 protein is CASSSISGNTGELFF. The DNA of the CDR3 is TGTGCCAGCAGCTCCATCTCGGGTAACACCGGGGAGCTGTTTTTT.

This clonotype was observed at least ten times. CDR3 loop: CASSLYGTANTEAFF. CDR3 DNA: TGTGCCAGCAGTTTATACGGGACAGCGAACACTGAAGCTTTCTTT. The chain combines TRBV12-3 or TRBV12-4 with TRBJ1-1, with TRBD1 identical over 7 bases. The CDR3 contains 15 residues. Trimming took 2 bases from V and 1 from J; bases not matched to a gene: 4.

J is TRBJ1-4 and V is TRBV4-1, with D unclear. The CDR3 is 15 residues long. V shed 4 bases and J shed 4 bases, with 13 bases lying between them. Germline V gene data show CDR1 as MGHRA and CDR2 as YSYEKL. As DNA, the CDR3 is TGCGCCAGCAGCCCCCAAGGCAGACTTAATGAAAAACTGTTTTTT. Translated, it gives CASSPQGRLNEKLFF.

The chain has TRBV20-1 and TRBJ2-2; D remains unclear. Germline V gene data show CDR1 as DFQATT and CDR2 as SNEGSKA (reference sequence). Trimming took 4 bases from V and 1 from J, leaving 4 bases between them. This CDR3 comprises 12 residues. CDR3 bases: TGCAGTGCTAACGTGAACACCGGGGAGCTGTTTTTT. As protein: CSANVNTGELFF.

The chain has TRBV10-3 and TRBJ2-7, with D possibly TRBD2 on 5 matching bases. This CDR3 comprises 14 residues. CDR1 is ENHRY, CDR2 SYGVKD, per germline. Trimming removed 6 bases at V and 7 bases at J, with 19 bases between. The CDR3 protein is CAIRAADVVEEQYF. In nucleotides, the CDR3 is TGTGCCATCAGAGCAGCGGATGTGGTGGAAGAGCAGTACTTC.

V is TRBV6-2 or TRBV6-3 and J is TRBJ1-2; no definite D call. V lost 3 bases and J lost 4, with 3 bases in between. Germline-derived CDR1 and CDR2 are MNHEY and SVGEGT. This CDR3 spans 11 amino acids. Written as DNA, the CDR3 is TGTGCCAGCAGTTATCTCTATGGCTACACCTTC. This translates into CASSYLYGYTF.

In its sample, this clonotype was seen many times. The chain joins TRBV12-3 or TRBV12-4 to TRBJ2-5, with 9 nucleotides matching TRBD2. This CDR3 comprises 15 residues. The V gene end was trimmed by 5 bases and the J gene end by 5 bases; junction bases not matched to a gene: 9. Here the CDR3 reads CASSDFSGSGETQYF. DNA of the CDR3: TGTGCCAGCAGTGATTTTAGCGGGAGCGGTGAGACCCAGTACTTC.

This clonotype was observed a handful of times. The chain recombines TRBV12-3 or TRBV12-4 with TRBJ2-3; TRBD1 aligns across 7 bases. CDR3 size: 14 residues. Trimming took 6 bases from V and 6 from J; bases not matched to a gene: 9. The CDR3 nucleotides read TGTGCCAGCAGGAAAAGGGGGCTTGGGGATACGCAGTATTTT. Its protein product is CASRKRGLGDTQYF.

The table lists this clonotype with a few counts. The genes are TRBV4-1 and TRBJ2-1; TRBD2 agrees at 12 bases. V lost 0 bases, J lost 7 bases, and 7 bases stayed unmatched. Germline CDR1 is MGHRA and CDR2 is YSYEKL. This CDR3 has 17 amino acids. CDR3 amino acids: CASSQEGLAGNPNEQFF. The CDR3 DNA sequence: TGCGCCAGCAGCCAAGAGGGACTAGCGGGCAATCCTAATGAGCAGTTCTTC.

This clonotype has only a few counts. The V call is TRBV6-4, the J call TRBJ2-1, with TRBD2 matching 8 bases. This CDR3 is 16 amino acids long. The V and J ends lost 10 bases and 0 bases, in that order; junction bases with no gene match: 11. The germline CDR1 and CDR2 sequences are MRHNA and SNTAGT. Here the CDR3 DNA reads TGTGCCACCGGACCGGGACTAGAGAGCTCCTACAATGAGCAGTTCTTC. Residues: CATGPGLESSYNEQFF.